Given below is one T cell receptor (beta chain) in context. The antigen is undetermined. Produced via immunoSEQ multiplex PCR; TCRdb's table is partial and in-frame only. This sample has some 1 million clones, with around 76% found just once. The CDR3 extends over 15 amino acids. Trimming left V 2 bases short and J 2 bases short, with 12 bases between. Germline-derived CDR1 and CDR2 are ENHRY and SYGVKD. The data derive from a study of shared clonotypes between healthy human individuals. Looking at the study overall: Used for every donor were three CD4 naive, three CD4 memory, two CD8 naive and one CD8 memory plate.

Whole-study results and caveats: Of the naive CD4 clonotypes, roughly 5% were shared across a handful of donors.

The sequencing sample was made of memory CD4+ T cells sorted from blood. Regarding subset: CD45RA-negative fraction. V gene TRBV10-3 combines with J gene TRBJ1-1; D gene unclear. This clonotype was sampled from a man between 18 and 29 years old in good health. CDR3 region: CAISEGLGLNTEAFF. The CDR3 DNA follows: TGTGCCATCAGTGAGGGTCTGGGATTAAACACTGAAGCTTTCTTT.